Listed below are T cell receptor beta chains from one sample, sequenced in a study of shared clonotypes between healthy human individuals. Repertoires were generated with immunoSEQ multiplex PCR, while TCRdb's copy carries only in-frame clones and drops some. This sample has some 2 million clones, with around 95% found just once. Sample: naive CD4+ T cells sorted from blood. The receptors were sampled from a man aged 18 to 35 in good health. CDR3s include the opening cysteine and the closing phenylalanine or tryptophan. A D gene is named only where the DNA matches it firmly. Clone size, where shown, is once, few, many, or a class for clones that have expanded.

CDR3nt: TGTGCCTGGAGTGGCGGAGGAGGGGCGGACGACTATGGCTACACCTTC
CDR3aa: CAWSGGGGADDYGYTF
d_gene: NA
abundance: once
v_gene: TRBV30
len: 16
j_gene: TRBJ1-2

CDR3nt: TGTGCCAGCAGCGTAGAGGGGGCGTTGAACACTGAAGCTTTCTTT
CDR3aa: CASSVEGALNTEAFF
d_gene: TRBD1
abundance: NA
v_gene: TRBV9
len: 15
j_gene: TRBJ1-1

CDR3nt: TGTGCCAGCAGCTTAAAAGGTTGGAGGGGTGAGACCCAGTACTTC
CDR3aa: CASSLKGWRGETQYF
d_gene: NA
abundance: once
v_gene: TRBV5-6
len: 15
j_gene: TRBJ2-5

CDR3nt: TGTGCCAGCAGCTTAGGACCCCACAGGGGTACCCTCCACTTT
CDR3aa: CASSLGPHRGTLHF
d_gene: TRBD1
abundance: NA
v_gene: TRBV11-3
len: 14
j_gene: TRBJ1-6

CDR3nt: TGCGCCAGCAGCTTACGGGGGGCAACATTCGGGAATACTGAGCAGTTCTTC
CDR3aa: CASSLRGATFGNTEQFF
d_gene: NA
abundance: NA
v_gene: TRBV5-1
len: 17
j_gene: TRBJ2-1

CDR3nt: TGTGCCTGGAGTGGCCAAGAGACCCAGTACTTC
CDR3aa: CAWSGQETQYF
d_gene: NA
abundance: NA
v_gene: TRBV30
len: 11
j_gene: TRBJ2-5

CDR3nt: TGTGCCAGCAGGGACAGGGTTGCCGGGGAGCTGTTTTTT
CDR3aa: CASRDRVAGELFF
d_gene: TRBD1
abundance: NA
v_gene: TRBV11-2
len: 13
j_gene: TRBJ2-2

CDR3nt: TGTGCCAGCAGCTCGGGACTAGTGAGCCGGGAGACCCAGTACTTC
CDR3aa: CASSSGLVSRETQYF
d_gene: TRBD2
abundance: NA
v_gene: TRBV11-3
len: 15
j_gene: TRBJ2-5

CDR3nt: TGTGCCAGCAGTGGCCTGACAGCTAACTATGGCTACACCTTC
CDR3aa: CASSGLTANYGYTF
d_gene: NA
abundance: NA
v_gene: TRBV6-5
len: 14
j_gene: TRBJ1-2

CDR3nt: TGCGCCAGCAGAAGGACAGGGGGCAGGGACGGCTACACCTTC
CDR3aa: CASRRTGGRDGYTF
d_gene: TRBD1
abundance: NA
v_gene: TRBV5-1
len: 14
j_gene: TRBJ1-2

CDR3nt: TGTGCCAGCAGCTCGACCGTATCCCGGACTAGCGGTCGAGGGACCCAGTACTTC
CDR3aa: CASSSTVSRTSGRGTQYF
d_gene: TRBD2
abundance: NA
v_gene: TRBV11-2
len: 18
j_gene: TRBJ2-5

CDR3nt: TGTGCCAGCAGCTTGGGCAGGACGGCAGGACACGAGCAGTACTTC
CDR3aa: CASSLGRTAGHEQYF
d_gene: NA
abundance: NA
v_gene: TRBV5-6
len: 15
j_gene: TRBJ2-7

CDR3nt: TGTGCCAGCAGCTTAGGTGGGACAGGGCGCCAGCCCCAGCATTTT
CDR3aa: CASSLGGTGRQPQHF
d_gene: TRBD1
abundance: NA
v_gene: TRBV7-2
len: 15
j_gene: TRBJ1-5

CDR3nt: TGCGCCAGCAGCTTGGAGGGACAGGGTAGGACCTATAATTCACCCCTCCACTTT
CDR3aa: CASSLEGQGRTYNSPLHF
d_gene: TRBD1
abundance: NA
v_gene: TRBV5-1
len: 18
j_gene: TRBJ1-6

CDR3nt: TGTGCCAGCAGCTGGGACGGACAGCTATCTAACTATGGCTACACCTTC
CDR3aa: CASSWDGQLSNYGYTF
d_gene: NA
abundance: NA
v_gene: TRBV5-4
len: 16
j_gene: TRBJ1-2

CDR3nt: TGTGCCAGCAGCTTAGGGCAGGGGGCTGTGAAAGGAAACACCATATATTTT
CDR3aa: CASSLGQGAVKGNTIYF
d_gene: TRBD1
abundance: NA
v_gene: TRBV7-2
len: 17
j_gene: TRBJ1-3

CDR3nt: TGTGCCTGGAAGATAGAAGGCAATGAGCAGTTCTTC
CDR3aa: CAWKIEGNEQFF
d_gene: NA
abundance: NA
v_gene: TRBV30
len: 12
j_gene: TRBJ2-1

CDR3nt: TGTGCTAGTGTTCAACAGGTCACCGGGGAGCTGTTTTTT
CDR3aa: CASVQQVTGELFF
d_gene: NA
abundance: NA
v_gene: TRBV12-5
len: 13
j_gene: TRBJ2-2

CDR3nt: TGTGCCAGCAGTGAGACAGGGCATAGCAATCAGCCCCAGCATTTT
CDR3aa: CASSETGHSNQPQHF
d_gene: TRBD1
abundance: NA
v_gene: TRBV6-1
len: 15
j_gene: TRBJ1-5

CDR3nt: TGTGCCAGCAGCTTAGGACTAGAGGGGGAGCTGTTTTTT
CDR3aa: CASSLGLEGELFF
d_gene: NA
abundance: NA
v_gene: TRBV7-6
len: 13
j_gene: TRBJ2-2

CDR3nt: TGTGCCAGTAGTATACGGCAGGGGGCATATAGCAATCAGCCCCAGCATTTT
CDR3aa: CASSIRQGAYSNQPQHF
d_gene: TRBD1
abundance: NA
v_gene: TRBV19
len: 17
j_gene: TRBJ1-5

CDR3nt: TGTGCCAGCAGTTACGCGCCCGGGGAGGGCTATGGCTACACCTTC
CDR3aa: CASSYAPGEGYGYTF
d_gene: NA
abundance: NA
v_gene: TRBV6-6
len: 15
j_gene: TRBJ1-2

CDR3nt: TGTGCCATCAGAACCGTACCTGGGAATGAGCAGTTCTTC
CDR3aa: CAIRTVPGNEQFF
d_gene: NA
abundance: NA
v_gene: TRBV10-3
len: 13
j_gene: TRBJ2-1

CDR3nt: TGTGCCAGCAGCCCGAGACTAGCGGGAGACGAGCAGTACTTC
CDR3aa: CASSPRLAGDEQYF
d_gene: TRBD2
abundance: NA
v_gene: TRBV7-2
len: 14
j_gene: TRBJ2-7

CDR3nt: TGTGCCAGCAGTGCTAGCGGGTTTTCCTACGAGCAGTACTTC
CDR3aa: CASSASGFSYEQYF
d_gene: TRBD2
abundance: NA
v_gene: TRBV9
len: 14
j_gene: TRBJ2-7

CDR3nt: TGTGCCAGCAGTTCTAGACAGGGCGCCACTGAAGCTTTCTTT
CDR3aa: CASSSRQGATEAFF
d_gene: TRBD1
abundance: NA
v_gene: TRBV7-9
len: 14
j_gene: TRBJ1-1

CDR3nt: TGTGCCAGCAGCCAAGATAGGACTAGCGGGGTCACAGATACGCAGTATTTT
CDR3aa: CASSQDRTSGVTDTQYF
d_gene: TRBD2
abundance: NA
v_gene: TRBV4-2
len: 17
j_gene: TRBJ2-3

CDR3nt: TGTGCCTGGAGTGTTTTAAAACGGATTAATGAAAAACTGTTTTTT
CDR3aa: CAWSVLKRINEKLFF
d_gene: NA
abundance: NA
v_gene: TRBV30
len: 15
j_gene: TRBJ1-4

CDR3nt: TGTGCCAGCAGCCCTTCGGCAGGTCCGAACACCGGGGAGCTGTTTTTT
CDR3aa: CASSPSAGPNTGELFF
d_gene: NA
abundance: once
v_gene: TRBV7-3
len: 16
j_gene: TRBJ2-2

CDR3nt: TGTGCCAGCAGTTTCGTGACAATGGATGAAAAACTGTTTTTT
CDR3aa: CASSFVTMDEKLFF
d_gene: NA
abundance: NA
v_gene: TRBV28
len: 14
j_gene: TRBJ1-4

CDR3nt: TGTGCCAGCAGTGCGCTCCTTTTGTCCGACACAGATACGCAGTATTTT
CDR3aa: CASSALLLSDTDTQYF
d_gene: NA
abundance: NA
v_gene: TRBV2
len: 16
j_gene: TRBJ2-3

CDR3nt: TGCGCCAGCAGCTTGGTGGCAGGGAAAGGGTATTCACCCCTCCACTTT
CDR3aa: CASSLVAGKGYSPLHF
d_gene: NA
abundance: NA
v_gene: TRBV5-1
len: 16
j_gene: TRBJ1-6

CDR3nt: TGTGCCAGCAGCTTAGGAACGCAGGGTTCCTATGGCTACACCTTC
CDR3aa: CASSLGTQGSYGYTF
d_gene: NA
abundance: NA
v_gene: TRBV7-9
len: 15
j_gene: TRBJ1-2

CDR3nt: TGTGCCAGCAGCTTAGGGGGCCGTTCACCCCTCCACTTT
CDR3aa: CASSLGGRSPLHF
d_gene: NA
abundance: NA
v_gene: TRBV11-2
len: 13
j_gene: TRBJ1-6

CDR3nt: TGTGCCAGCAGCGTAGGGGGCGACTACAATGAGCAGTTCTTC
CDR3aa: CASSVGGDYNEQFF
d_gene: NA
abundance: NA
v_gene: TRBV9
len: 14
j_gene: TRBJ2-1

CDR3nt: TGTGCCTGGAGCGATAAGGGGGCTAGCGGGAGTGGCGGGGAGCTGTTTTTT
CDR3aa: CAWSDKGASGSGGELFF
d_gene: TRBD2
abundance: NA
v_gene: TRBV30
len: 17
j_gene: TRBJ2-2

CDR3nt: TGTGCCAGCAGTTCCCCGGCCCCCGGGTCTCCCCCCTCTGGGGCCAACGTCCTGACTTTC
CDR3aa: CASSSPAPGSPPSGANVLTF
d_gene: NA
abundance: few
v_gene: TRBV27
len: 20
j_gene: TRBJ2-6

CDR3nt: TGTGCCAGCAGTGAACAAGGGGTCCTACAAGAGACCCAGTACTTC
CDR3aa: CASSEQGVLQETQYF
d_gene: NA
abundance: NA
v_gene: TRBV25-1
len: 15
j_gene: TRBJ2-5

CDR3nt: TGTGCCAGCTCACCGTCCGGACCTACCCCTGGAAACACCATATATTTT
CDR3aa: CASSPSGPTPGNTIYF
d_gene: NA
abundance: NA
v_gene: TRBV18
len: 16
j_gene: TRBJ1-3

CDR3nt: TGTGCCATCAGTGAGTCGGCGGGAGGTAGTACCGGGGAGCTGTTTTTT
CDR3aa: CAISESAGGSTGELFF
d_gene: TRBD2
abundance: NA
v_gene: TRBV10-3
len: 16
j_gene: TRBJ2-2

CDR3nt: TGTGCCTGGAGTGTATCACTAGCGGGACTCAATGAGCAGTTCTTC
CDR3aa: CAWSVSLAGLNEQFF
d_gene: TRBD2
abundance: once
v_gene: TRBV30
len: 15
j_gene: TRBJ2-1

CDR3nt: TGTGCCAGTAGTATACGGGCAGATACGCAGTATTTT
CDR3aa: CASSIRADTQYF
d_gene: NA
abundance: once
v_gene: TRBV19
len: 12
j_gene: TRBJ2-3

CDR3nt: TGTGCCAGCAGCTTAGGTGACCCCTACGAGCAGTACTTC
CDR3aa: CASSLGDPYEQYF
d_gene: NA
abundance: NA
v_gene: TRBV7-9
len: 13
j_gene: TRBJ2-7

CDR3nt: TGCAGCCTCTCCATGGGGCTAGCGGGAAATGAGCAGTTCTTC
CDR3aa: CSLSMGLAGNEQFF
d_gene: TRBD2
abundance: NA
v_gene: TRBV29-1
len: 14
j_gene: TRBJ2-1

CDR3nt: TGTGCCAGCAGCGTAGGAATAGGACTTGAAGCTTTCTTT
CDR3aa: CASSVGIGLEAFF
d_gene: NA
abundance: NA
v_gene: TRBV9
len: 13
j_gene: TRBJ1-1

CDR3nt: TGTGCCAGCAGAGGGGGGGGACAGGGGACCTACGAGCAGTACTTC
CDR3aa: CASRGGGQGTYEQYF
d_gene: TRBD1
abundance: NA
v_gene: TRBV28
len: 15
j_gene: TRBJ2-7

CDR3nt: TGCGCCAGCAGCTTTTATTCCGGGACAGGTTCTTCCTACGAGCAGTACTTC
CDR3aa: CASSFYSGTGSSYEQYF
d_gene: TRBD1
abundance: NA
v_gene: TRBV5-1
len: 17
j_gene: TRBJ2-7

CDR3nt: TGTGCCAGCAGCTCGAGCTCCGAGCAGTTCTTC
CDR3aa: CASSSSSEQFF
d_gene: NA
abundance: NA
v_gene: TRBV5-4
len: 11
j_gene: TRBJ2-1